Listed below are T cell receptor beta chains from one sample, sequenced in a study of radiation and T cells in renal cell carcinoma. The repertoire was sequenced with immunoSEQ multiplex PCR; TCRdb's copy has only in-frame clones and lacks some. Counted here are 120,000 to 150,000 clones, about 87% occurring once; the ten biggest clones make up 4.1%. Sequencing was performed on blood, taken from a patient whose treatment included radiotherapy and nephrectomy. Receptors were obtained from a woman between 65 and 79 years old with renal cell carcinoma. The CDR3 runs from the conserved cysteine through the conserved F or W. A D gene is named only where the DNA matches it firmly. Clone size appears in some rows only: once, few, many, or a class for an expanded clone.

TRBJ1-1,TRBV2,13,once,-,TGTGCCAGCAGGGGTGATTGGGTTACTGAAGCTTTCTTT,CASRGDWVTEAFF
TRBJ2-5,TRBV19,15,-,-,TGTGCCAGTAGTACGATATATTCGGATCAAGAGACCCAGTACTTC,CASSTIYSDQETQYF
TRBJ1-2,TRBV19,15,-,-,TGTGCCAGTAGTATGGGAGTATTTACTAACTATGGCTACACCTTC,CASSMGVFTNYGYTF
TRBJ1-1,TRBV6-1,13,-,TRBD1,TGTGCCAGCAGTGAGAGGGGGCCGGCTGAAGCTTTCTTT,CASSERGPAEAFF
TRBJ1-1,TRBV13,15,-,-,TGTGCCAGCAGCTTAGACCCGGGGGCGCCCACTGAAGCTTTCTTT,CASSLDPGAPTEAFF
TRBJ1-2,TRBV4-3,15,-,-,TGCGCCAGCAGCCAAGATTCTCGAACAGGGCGAGGCTACACCTTC,CASSQDSRTGRGYTF
TRBJ1-1,TRBV11-3,15,-,TRBD1,TGTGCCAGCAGCCCCGGGGACAGACTCGAAAGTAAAGCTTTCTTT,CASSPGDRLESKAFF
TRBJ2-7,TRBV19,14,-,-,TGTGCCAGTAGTATACAGGGAACCCCCTACGAGCAGTACTTC,CASSIQGTPYEQYF
TRBJ2-7,TRBV30,14,-,TRBD1,TGTGCCTGGAGTGAGGGGACAGCCTCCTACGAGCAGTACTTC,CAWSEGTASYEQYF
TRBJ1-4,TRBV7-9,13,-,-,TGTGCCAGCAGCGGTCAATGGGGGGAAAAACTGTTTTTT,CASSGQWGEKLFF
TRBJ1-1,TRBV28,11,few,-,TGTGCCAGCAGTTTCACGTATTCAGCTTTCTTT,CASSFTYSAFF
TRBJ1-2,TRBV28,11,-,-,TGTGCCAGCAGGGAAAACTATGGCTACACCTTC,CASRENYGYTF
TRBJ1-5,TRBV2,14,-,TRBD1,TGTGCCAGCACCCCGGACAGGGCAGTTCAGCCCCAGCATTTT,CASTPDRAVQPQHF
TRBJ2-7,TRBV5-1,14,-,TRBD1,TGCGCCAGCAGCCCGGACAGGGCACGGTACGAGCAGTACTTC,CASSPDRARYEQYF
TRBJ2-7,TRBV5-6,12,-,-,TGTGCCAGCAGCTCTCAGGGTTTTCTCCTCTTCTTC,CASSSQGFLLFF
TRBJ2-7,TRBV5-6,15,-,TRBD2,TGTGCCAGCAGCTCCGAAGAGCGGGGGGGCTACGAGCAGTACTTC,CASSSEERGGYEQYF
TRBJ2-5,TRBV4-2,15,once,-,TGTGCCAGCAGCCAAGTCTACGGGGAGCGGGAGACCCAGTACTTC,CASSQVYGERETQYF
TRBJ1-2,TRBV9,12,once,-,TGTGCCAGCAGCGTCGACGGGATTGGCTACACCTTC,CASSVDGIGYTF
TRBJ2-5,TRBV27,15,-,-,TGTGCCAGCAGTCCCCCGGGCCACAACCAAGAGACCCAGTACTTC,CASSPPGHNQETQYF
TRBJ2-7,TRBV28,13,-,-,TGTGCCAGCAGTTCCCTAGGCACATACGAGCAGTACTTC,CASSSLGTYEQYF
TRBJ1-4,TRBV4-3,16,-,-,TGCGCCAGCAGCCAAGAGGGCCAGGGGAATGAGGAAAAACTGTTTTTT,CASSQEGQGNEEKLFF
TRBJ1-5,TRBV19,15,-,TRBD1,TGTGCCAGTAGTATTAATGGACAGGGGTTTCAGCCCCAGCATTTT,CASSINGQGFQPQHF
TRBJ2-3,TRBV2,13,-,-,TGTGCCAGCAGACCCGACGGGGGAGATACGCAGTATTTT,CASRPDGGDTQYF
TRBJ2-7,TRBV29-1,15,once,-,TGCAGCGTTGGAGTTAGCCGGGGGAGCTCCTACGAGCAGTACTTC,CSVGVSRGSSYEQYF
TRBJ1-1,TRBV11-2,11,few,-,TGTGCCAGCAGCTTAGAGGACGGAGCTTTCTTT,CASSLEDGAFF
TRBJ2-5,TRBV30,11,once,-,TGTGCCTGGAGTGACGGTGAGACCCAGTACTTC,CAWSDGETQYF
TRBJ1-1,TRBV5-1,13,-,TRBD1,TGCGCCAGCAGGCTAACAGGGGCCACTGAAGCTTTCTTT,CASRLTGATEAFF
TRBJ2-4,TRBV29-1,12,-,-,TGCAGCGTTGAGGGGGGGACAGACATTCAGTACTTC,CSVEGGTDIQYF
TRBJ2-1,TRBV7-2,15,-,TRBD2,TGTGCCAGCAGCTTCACTAGCGGGGGGGCCGGTGAGCAGTTCTTC,CASSFTSGGAGEQFF
TRBJ1-2,TRBV19,15,-,-,TGTGCCAGTAGTACCCAGGCGGATCCTAACTATGGCTACACCTTC,CASSTQADPNYGYTF
TRBJ2-3,TRBV6-1,11,-,-,TGTGCCAGCAGTAATACAGATACGCAGTATTTT,CASSNTDTQYF
TRBJ1-2,TRBV27,14,-,TRBD1,TGTGCCAGCAGTGGACAGGGGACTAACTATGGCTACACCTTC,CASSGQGTNYGYTF
TRBJ1-1,TRBV5-4,14,many,TRBD1,TGTGCCAGCAGCTTGTGGGGGACAGGGAACGAAGCTTTCTTT,CASSLWGTGNEAFF
TRBJ2-4,TRBV6-1,15,-,TRBD1,TGTGCCAGCAGTATTGGACAGGGGGCCAAAAACATTCAGTACTTC,CASSIGQGAKNIQYF
TRBJ2-5,TRBV10-3,17,-,TRBD2,TGTGCCATCAGTGCTACTAGCGGGGGGGCTCAGGGAGAGACCCAGTACTTC,CAISATSGGAQGETQYF
TRBJ2-7,TRBV10-3,11,-,-,TGTGCCATCAGTGGTGGGGGGGAGCAGTACTTC,CAISGGGEQYF
TRBJ1-1,TRBV7-2,14,-,-,TGTGCCAGCAGCTTAGAGATGTCGCCGGGGGCAACTTTCTTT,CASSLEMSPGATFF
TRBJ2-5,TRBV7-2,12,-,-,TGTGCCAGCAGCTTAGGACCCGAGACCCAGTACTTC,CASSLGPETQYF
TRBJ1-1,TRBV6-5,13,-,TRBD1,TGTGCCAGCAGTATAGGGGGCAACACTGAAGCTTTCTTT,CASSIGGNTEAFF
TRBJ2-1,TRBV18,17,-,TRBD2,TGTGCCAGCTCACCAGCAATCAGGACTAGCGGGGGCAATGAGCAGTTCTTC,CASSPAIRTSGGNEQFF
TRBJ1-6,TRBV19,15,-,-,TGTGCCAGTACCATTGACAGTGGTGATAATTCACCCCTCCACTTT,CASTIDSGDNSPLHF
TRBJ2-1,TRBV23-1,12,-,-,TGCGCCAGCATTGGGAACCACAATGAGCAGTTCTTC,CASIGNHNEQFF
TRBJ1-5,TRBV19,13,-,-,TGTGCCAGTTTGCAGGGAAGTAATCAGCCCCAGCATTTT,CASLQGSNQPQHF
TRBJ1-5,TRBV4-1,15,-,TRBD1,TGCGCCAGCAGCCAAAGTCAGGGGGCTTATCAGCCCCAGCATTTT,CASSQSQGAYQPQHF
TRBJ1-1,TRBV7-2,14,once,-,TGTGCCAGCAGCTTACTCCACTTGAACACTGAAGCTTTCTTT,CASSLLHLNTEAFF
TRBJ2-2,TRBV30,13,-,-,TGTGCCTGGAGTGGCTCGGGCACCGGGGAGCTGTTTTTT,CAWSGSGTGELFF
TRBJ1-4,TRBV28,15,-,TRBD1,TGTGCCAGCAGTCGAGCAGGGGGTACTAATGAAAAACTGTTTTTT,CASSRAGGTNEKLFF
TRBJ1-5,TRBV28,15,-,-,TGTGCCAGCAGTTTCGGACGCCTCATCAATCAGCCCCAGCATTTT,CASSFGRLINQPQHF
TRBJ2-1,TRBV15,15,-,TRBD2,TGTGCCACCCTCCCGGGACTAGCGGCCTACAATGAGCAGTTCTTC,CATLPGLAAYNEQFF
TRBJ2-5,TRBV29-1,11,-,-,TGCAGCGTTGCCTCTGGGGAGACCCAGTACTTC,CSVASGETQYF
TRBJ1-5,TRBV27,15,-,-,TGTGCCAGCAGCACGGGGGGCGCGAGCAATCAGCCCCAGCATTTT,CASSTGGASNQPQHF
TRBJ1-1,TRBV6-1,13,-,TRBD1,TGTGCCAGCAGCTGGACAGGGAACACTGAAGCTTTCTTT,CASSWTGNTEAFF
TRBJ1-2,TRBV6-1,14,-,-,TGTGCCAGCAGTGTTGGCGGGTCTAACTATGGCTACACCTTC,CASSVGGSNYGYTF
TRBJ1-4,TRBV27,18,-,TRBD1,TGTGCCAGCACCCCCCTTTCCGGGACAGGCGTTTTCGGGGAAAAACTGTTTTTT,CASTPLSGTGVFGEKLFF
TRBJ1-5,TRBV6-6,16,once,TRBD1,TGTGCCAGCAGTTCGGGACAGGGGGTTGGGAAACAGCCCCAGCATTTT,CASSSGQGVGKQPQHF
TRBJ2-3,TRBV6-1,15,once,TRBD2,TGTGCCAGCAGTCCCGCGGGGGGCCGTCCAGATACGCAGTATTTT,CASSPAGGRPDTQYF
TRBJ1-5,TRBV30,15,few,-,TGTGCCTGGAGTGTCCCGGGACTCAGCAATCAGCCCCAGCATTTT,CAWSVPGLSNQPQHF
TRBJ1-2,TRBV7-9,11,-,-,TGTGCCAGCAGCTTAGAGGGTGGCTACACCTTC,CASSLEGGYTF
TRBJ2-2,TRBV30,16,few,-,TGTGCCTGGAGTGTTTCCAGGGTAACTTACACCGGGGAGCTGTTTTTT,CAWSVSRVTYTGELFF